These T cell receptor beta chains were read from a single sample in a study of lymphopenia after photon versus proton radiotherapy. Clones were sequenced by immunoSEQ multiplex PCR, and TCRdb holds only the in-frame ones, with some missing. The top ten hold over 2% of the sample, which has approximately 45,000 clones, over 75% seen once. This sample comprised peripheral blood, obtained from a patient treated with photon-based radiotherapy. All receptors derive from a man aged 35 to 55 with gastric cancer. The CDR3 runs from the conserved cysteine through the conserved F or W. Each record gives: D gene, V gene, clone size, J gene, CDR3 protein, CDR3 DNA. D genes are given only for firm matches. Size tells how often a clone was seen (once, few, many) or the class of an expanded clone, and some rows leave it out.

d_gene: NA
v_gene: TRBV5-1
abundance: NA
j_gene: TRBJ1-4
CDR3aa: CASSLEGGSGEKLFF
CDR3nt: TGCGCCAGCAGCTTGGAAGGGGGGAGCGGCGAAAAACTGTTTTTT

d_gene: NA
v_gene: TRBV9
abundance: few
j_gene: TRBJ1-5
CDR3aa: CASSVDGANQPQHF
CDR3nt: TGTGCCAGCAGCGTAGATGGCGCCAATCAGCCCCAGCATTTT

d_gene: NA
v_gene: TRBV5-1
abundance: NA
j_gene: TRBJ1-1
CDR3aa: CASSLGRPMNTEAFF
CDR3nt: TGCGCCAGCAGCCTGGGGCGACCCATGAACACTGAAGCTTTCTTT

d_gene: NA
v_gene: TRBV6-1
abundance: NA
j_gene: TRBJ2-1
CDR3aa: CASSAYFDRAGGNEQFF
CDR3nt: TGTGCCAGCAGTGCCTACTTCGACAGGGCGGGGGGCAATGAGCAGTTCTTC

d_gene: NA
v_gene: TRBV7-3
abundance: NA
j_gene: TRBJ1-6
CDR3aa: CASSLNSELSTLHF
CDR3nt: TGTGCCAGCAGCTTAAACAGCGAACTCTCCACCCTCCACTTT

d_gene: NA
v_gene: TRBV11-2
abundance: NA
j_gene: TRBJ1-1
CDR3aa: CASSLAMLGGTGSDTEAFF
CDR3nt: TGTGCCAGCAGCTTAGCGATGTTGGGGGGGACGGGATCGGACACTGAAGCTTTCTTT

d_gene: NA
v_gene: TRBV4-1
abundance: NA
j_gene: TRBJ2-3
CDR3aa: CASSQVWGVSTDTQYF
CDR3nt: TGCGCCAGCAGCCAAGTTTGGGGAGTTAGCACAGATACGCAGTATTTT

d_gene: NA
v_gene: TRBV11-3
abundance: NA
j_gene: TRBJ2-2
CDR3aa: CASSLIGNTGELFF
CDR3nt: TGTGCCAGCAGCTTAATTGGGAACACCGGGGAGCTGTTTTTT

d_gene: NA
v_gene: TRBV19
abundance: NA
j_gene: TRBJ2-7
CDR3aa: CASSMDVLYEQYF
CDR3nt: TGTGCCAGTAGTATGGACGTACTCTACGAGCAGTACTTC

d_gene: NA
v_gene: TRBV30
abundance: NA
j_gene: TRBJ1-1
CDR3aa: CAWSGQGNTEAFF
CDR3nt: TGTGCCTGGAGCGGTCAGGGGAACACTGAAGCTTTCTTT

d_gene: NA
v_gene: TRBV7-3
abundance: NA
j_gene: TRBJ2-2
CDR3aa: CASSSDTGELFF
CDR3nt: TGTGCCAGCAGCTCCGACACCGGGGAGCTGTTTTTT

d_gene: NA
v_gene: TRBV5-5
abundance: NA
j_gene: TRBJ1-3
CDR3aa: CASSLEGRGNTIYF
CDR3nt: TGTGCCAGCAGCTTGGAGGGGAGAGGAAACACCATATATTTT

d_gene: NA
v_gene: TRBV9
abundance: few
j_gene: TRBJ2-1
CDR3aa: CASSEWGIYNEQFF
CDR3nt: TGTGCCAGCAGCGAATGGGGAATCTACAATGAGCAGTTCTTC

d_gene: TRBD2
v_gene: TRBV4-1
abundance: NA
j_gene: TRBJ2-3
CDR3aa: CASSQDPPSGGRTDTQYF
CDR3nt: TGCGCCAGCAGCCAAGATCCCCCTAGCGGGGGGCGCACAGATACGCAGTATTTT

d_gene: NA
v_gene: TRBV5-1
abundance: NA
j_gene: TRBJ1-4
CDR3aa: CASSLDGVGKLFF
CDR3nt: TGCGCCAGCAGCTTGGATGGCGTCGGAAAACTGTTTTTT

d_gene: TRBD2
v_gene: TRBV6-5
abundance: NA
j_gene: TRBJ2-6
CDR3aa: CASASGGGANVLTF
CDR3nt: TGTGCCAGCGCTAGCGGGGGTGGGGCCAACGTCCTGACTTTC

d_gene: TRBD2
v_gene: TRBV15
abundance: few
j_gene: TRBJ2-2
CDR3aa: CATSREVAGGPRELFF
CDR3nt: TGTGCCACCAGCAGAGAAGTGGCGGGGGGCCCCCGGGAGCTGTTTTTT

d_gene: NA
v_gene: TRBV4-3
abundance: NA
j_gene: TRBJ1-1
CDR3aa: CASSQEISVDTEAFF
CDR3nt: TGCGCCAGCAGCCAAGAAATTTCCGTGGACACTGAAGCTTTCTTT

d_gene: TRBD2
v_gene: TRBV9
abundance: NA
j_gene: TRBJ2-3
CDR3aa: CASSVTPSGGTDTQYF
CDR3nt: TGTGCCAGCAGCGTAACTCCTAGCGGGGGTACAGATACGCAGTATTTT

d_gene: TRBD1
v_gene: TRBV5-5
abundance: NA
j_gene: TRBJ1-1
CDR3aa: CASSSSGQRNTEAFF
CDR3nt: TGTGCCAGCAGCAGTTCGGGACAGCGGAACACTGAAGCTTTCTTT

d_gene: NA
v_gene: TRBV6-1
abundance: NA
j_gene: TRBJ1-5
CDR3aa: CASNAGYQPQHF
CDR3nt: TGTGCCAGCAATGCAGGTTATCAGCCCCAGCATTTT

d_gene: NA
v_gene: TRBV25-1
abundance: NA
j_gene: TRBJ1-4
CDR3aa: CASSGVTGLNEKLFF
CDR3nt: TGTGCCAGCAGTGGCGTGACAGGACTTAATGAAAAACTGTTTTTT

d_gene: TRBD1
v_gene: TRBV4-3
abundance: NA
j_gene: TRBJ1-2
CDR3aa: CASSQDARGEYGYTF
CDR3nt: TGCGCCAGCAGCCAAGATGCCAGGGGGGAGTATGGCTACACCTTC

d_gene: NA
v_gene: TRBV7-3
abundance: NA
j_gene: TRBJ2-1
CDR3aa: CASSSRGTDYNEQFF
CDR3nt: TGTGCCAGCAGCTCCCGGGGGACCGACTACAATGAGCAGTTCTTC

d_gene: NA
v_gene: TRBV7-9
abundance: once
j_gene: TRBJ2-1
CDR3aa: CASSLGSGGTNANNEQFF
CDR3nt: TGTGCCAGCAGCTTAGGGTCTGGGGGGACAAATGCCAACAATGAGCAGTTCTTC

d_gene: NA
v_gene: TRBV2
abundance: NA
j_gene: TRBJ2-3
CDR3aa: CASSRQEDTQYF
CDR3nt: TGTGCCAGCAGTAGACAGGAAGATACGCAGTATTTT

d_gene: TRBD2
v_gene: TRBV4-3
abundance: NA
j_gene: TRBJ2-3
CDR3aa: CASSLGGVSTDTQYF
CDR3nt: TGCGCCAGCAGCCTCGGGGGGGTTAGCACAGATACGCAGTATTTT

d_gene: NA
v_gene: TRBV30
abundance: NA
j_gene: TRBJ1-4
CDR3aa: CAWSLGAVNEKLFF
CDR3nt: TGTGCCTGGAGCCTGGGGGCTGTTAATGAAAAACTGTTTTTT

d_gene: NA
v_gene: TRBV5-1
abundance: NA
j_gene: TRBJ1-5
CDR3aa: CASSEGPGQPQHF
CDR3nt: TGCGCCAGCAGCGAAGGCCCTGGTCAGCCCCAGCATTTT

d_gene: TRBD1
v_gene: TRBV5-1
abundance: few
j_gene: TRBJ1-1
CDR3aa: CASSPAGQGVRTEAFF
CDR3nt: TGCGCCAGCAGCCCGGCGGGACAGGGGGTAAGAACTGAAGCTTTCTTT

d_gene: NA
v_gene: TRBV19
abundance: few
j_gene: TRBJ1-2
CDR3aa: CASSIGRFYGYTF
CDR3nt: TGTGCCAGTAGTATAGGGCGGTTTTATGGCTACACCTTC

d_gene: TRBD1
v_gene: TRBV5-4
abundance: NA
j_gene: TRBJ2-1
CDR3aa: CASSLEGQGAREQFF
CDR3nt: TGTGCCAGCAGCTTGGAGGGACAGGGGGCACGGGAGCAGTTCTTC

d_gene: NA
v_gene: TRBV6-5
abundance: NA
j_gene: TRBJ2-5
CDR3aa: CASGLGVLLQTQYF
CDR3nt: TGTGCCAGCGGACTGGGGGTGTTACTTCAGACCCAGTACTTC

d_gene: NA
v_gene: TRBV9
abundance: few
j_gene: TRBJ2-1
CDR3aa: CASSQGGYNEQFF
CDR3nt: TGTGCCAGCAGCCAAGGGGGCTACAATGAGCAGTTCTTC

d_gene: TRBD2
v_gene: TRBV7-7
abundance: NA
j_gene: TRBJ2-5
CDR3aa: CASRETSGGPETQYF
CDR3nt: TGTGCCAGCAGGGAGACTAGCGGGGGGCCGGAGACCCAGTACTTC

d_gene: TRBD1
v_gene: TRBV11-2
abundance: NA
j_gene: TRBJ1-4
CDR3aa: CASSSNRGRAEKLFF
CDR3nt: TGTGCCAGCAGCTCAAACAGGGGGCGTGCTGAAAAACTGTTTTTT

d_gene: NA
v_gene: TRBV7-6
abundance: NA
j_gene: TRBJ1-3
CDR3aa: CASSRADGQLNTIYF
CDR3nt: TGTGCCAGCAGTAGGGCGGACGGACAGCTAAACACCATATATTTT

d_gene: NA
v_gene: TRBV6-1
abundance: NA
j_gene: TRBJ1-2
CDR3aa: CASRARQGANYGYTF
CDR3nt: TGTGCCAGCAGGGCCCGGCAGGGAGCTAACTATGGCTACACCTTC

d_gene: NA
v_gene: TRBV19
abundance: NA
j_gene: TRBJ2-7
CDR3aa: CASSLRTSNEQYF
CDR3nt: TGTGCCAGTAGTTTGAGGACGTCTAATGAGCAGTACTTC

d_gene: NA
v_gene: TRBV5-1
abundance: NA
j_gene: TRBJ2-5
CDR3aa: CASSLSAASAETQYF
CDR3nt: TGCGCCAGCAGCTTGTCGGCGGCTTCTGCCGAGACCCAGTACTTC

d_gene: TRBD1
v_gene: TRBV11-2
abundance: NA
j_gene: TRBJ2-7
CDR3aa: CASSLLTGQGGEQYF
CDR3nt: TGTGCCAGCAGCTTACTTACGGGACAGGGGGGCGAGCAGTACTTC

d_gene: NA
v_gene: TRBV11-2
abundance: NA
j_gene: TRBJ1-1
CDR3aa: CASSQGGATEAFF
CDR3nt: TGTGCCAGCAGCCAAGGTGGGGCCACTGAAGCTTTCTTT

d_gene: NA
v_gene: TRBV6-6
abundance: NA
j_gene: TRBJ1-2
CDR3aa: CASSRDRLSNYGYTF
CDR3nt: TGTGCCAGCAGCCGGGACCGACTCTCTAACTATGGCTACACCTTC

d_gene: TRBD1
v_gene: TRBV7-9
abundance: NA
j_gene: TRBJ1-3
CDR3aa: CASSSQGAGGNTIYF
CDR3nt: TGTGCCAGCAGCTCACAGGGGGCAGGTGGAAACACCATATATTTT

d_gene: TRBD1
v_gene: TRBV6-1
abundance: NA
j_gene: TRBJ2-1
CDR3aa: CASSLTGGTYNEQFF
CDR3nt: TGTGCCAGCAGCCTAACAGGGGGGACCTACAATGAGCAGTTCTTC

d_gene: NA
v_gene: TRBV2
abundance: once
j_gene: TRBJ1-1
CDR3aa: CASSENLNTEAFF
CDR3nt: TGTGCCAGCAGTGAAAACCTAAACACTGAAGCTTTCTTT

d_gene: NA
v_gene: TRBV5-4
abundance: NA
j_gene: TRBJ2-7
CDR3aa: CASSLMGSISHEQYF
CDR3nt: TGTGCCAGCAGCTTGATGGGCAGTATTTCCCACGAGCAGTACTTC

d_gene: TRBD1
v_gene: TRBV5-5
abundance: NA
j_gene: TRBJ1-6
CDR3aa: CASSSLPDRNNSPLHF
CDR3nt: TGTGCCAGCAGCTCCCTCCCGGACAGGAATAATTCACCCCTCCACTTT

d_gene: TRBD1
v_gene: TRBV5-4
abundance: few
j_gene: TRBJ1-2
CDR3aa: CASSSDRAYGYTF
CDR3nt: TGTGCCAGCAGCTCGGACAGGGCCTATGGCTACACCTTC